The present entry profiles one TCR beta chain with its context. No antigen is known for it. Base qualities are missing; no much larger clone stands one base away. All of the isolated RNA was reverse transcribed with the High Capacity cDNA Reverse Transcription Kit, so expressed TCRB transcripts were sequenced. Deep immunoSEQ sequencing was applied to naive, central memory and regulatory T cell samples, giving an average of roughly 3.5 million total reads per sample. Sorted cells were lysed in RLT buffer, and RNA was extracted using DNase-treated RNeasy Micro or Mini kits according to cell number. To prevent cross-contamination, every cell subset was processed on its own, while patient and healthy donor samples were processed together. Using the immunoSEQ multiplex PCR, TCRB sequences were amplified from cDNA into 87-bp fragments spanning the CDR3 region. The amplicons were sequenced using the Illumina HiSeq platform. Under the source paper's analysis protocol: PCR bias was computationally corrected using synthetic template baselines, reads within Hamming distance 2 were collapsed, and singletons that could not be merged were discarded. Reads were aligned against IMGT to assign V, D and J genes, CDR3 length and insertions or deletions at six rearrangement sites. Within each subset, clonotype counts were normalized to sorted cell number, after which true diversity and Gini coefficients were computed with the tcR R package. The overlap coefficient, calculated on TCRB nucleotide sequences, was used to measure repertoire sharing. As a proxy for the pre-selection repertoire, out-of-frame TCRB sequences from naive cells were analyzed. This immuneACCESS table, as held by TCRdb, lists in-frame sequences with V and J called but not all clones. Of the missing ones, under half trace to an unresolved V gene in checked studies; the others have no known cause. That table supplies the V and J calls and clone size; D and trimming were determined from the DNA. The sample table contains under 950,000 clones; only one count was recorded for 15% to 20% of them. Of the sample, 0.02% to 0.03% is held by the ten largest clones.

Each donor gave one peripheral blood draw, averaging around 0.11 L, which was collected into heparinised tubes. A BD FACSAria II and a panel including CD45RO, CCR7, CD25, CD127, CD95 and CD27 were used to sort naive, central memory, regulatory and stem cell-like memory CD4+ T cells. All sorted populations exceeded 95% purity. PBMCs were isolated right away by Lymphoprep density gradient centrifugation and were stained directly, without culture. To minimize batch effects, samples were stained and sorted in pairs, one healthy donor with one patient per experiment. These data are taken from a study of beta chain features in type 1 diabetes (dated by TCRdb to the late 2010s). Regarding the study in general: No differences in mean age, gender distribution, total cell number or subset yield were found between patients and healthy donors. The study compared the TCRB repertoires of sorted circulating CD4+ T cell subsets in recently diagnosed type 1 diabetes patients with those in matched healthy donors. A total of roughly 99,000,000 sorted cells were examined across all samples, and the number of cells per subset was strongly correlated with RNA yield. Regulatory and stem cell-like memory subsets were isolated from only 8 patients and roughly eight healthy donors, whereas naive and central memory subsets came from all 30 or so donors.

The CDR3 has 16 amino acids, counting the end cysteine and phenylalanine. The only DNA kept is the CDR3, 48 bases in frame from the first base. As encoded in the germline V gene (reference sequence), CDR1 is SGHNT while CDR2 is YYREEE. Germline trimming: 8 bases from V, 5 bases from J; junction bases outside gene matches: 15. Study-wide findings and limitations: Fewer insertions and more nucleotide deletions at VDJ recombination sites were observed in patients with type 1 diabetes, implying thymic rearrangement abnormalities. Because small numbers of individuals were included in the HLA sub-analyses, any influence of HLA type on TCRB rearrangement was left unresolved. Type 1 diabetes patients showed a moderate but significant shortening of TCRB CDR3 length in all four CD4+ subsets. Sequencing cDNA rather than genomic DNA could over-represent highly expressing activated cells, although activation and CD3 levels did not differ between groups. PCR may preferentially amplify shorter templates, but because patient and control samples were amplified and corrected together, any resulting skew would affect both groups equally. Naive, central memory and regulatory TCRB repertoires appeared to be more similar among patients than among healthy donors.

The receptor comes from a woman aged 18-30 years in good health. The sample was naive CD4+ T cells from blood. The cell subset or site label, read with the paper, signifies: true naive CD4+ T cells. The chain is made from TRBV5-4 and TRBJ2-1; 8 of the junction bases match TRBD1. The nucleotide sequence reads TGTGCCAGTCTCAGCCCCGGGACAGGTAAAAACAATGAGCAGTTCTTC. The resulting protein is CASLSPGTGKNNEQFF.